These 5 T cell receptor beta chains were all obtained from the same sample, sequenced in a study of blood T cell repertoires in COVID-19. Sequenced by immunoSEQ multiplex PCR; TCRdb stores in-frame clones only, minus some. The table lists roughly 140,000 clones, more than 65% of them singletons. The source material was peripheral blood. These receptors came from a woman aged 45 to 65 with acute or convalescent COVID-19.

This chain connects TRBV27 to TRBJ1-2, with TRBD1 matching 9 bases. After removal of 6 bases from V and 4 bases from J, the junction contained 3 bases not matched to a gene. CDR3 length: 13 amino acids. Germline V CDR1 and CDR2: MNHEY, SMNVEV (reference sequence). The CDR3 region has the DNA TGTGCCAGCAGAGGACAGGGGACCTATGGCTACACCTTC. Amino acid sequence: CASRGQGTYGYTF.

This chain uses TRBV28 with TRBJ2-4; 9 nucleotides align to TRBD2. After removal of 6 bases from V and 0 bases from J, the junction contained 24 bases not matched to a gene. There are 22 residues in the CDR3. From germline, CDR1 is MDHEN and CDR2 SYDVKM. Here the CDR3 DNA reads TGTGCCAGCAGCCAGATACAACCTGGGACTAGCCTATACTCTTTAGCCAAAAACATTCAGTACTTC. It codes for CASSQIQPGTSLYSLAKNIQYF.

The table lists this clone with a count of one. CDR3 amino acids: CAIRGGPGELFF. The CDR3 DNA reads as TGTGCCATCAGAGGAGGGCCCGGGGAGCTGTTTTTT. This sequence joins TRBV10-3 and TRBJ2-2, with D perhaps matching TRBD2 (6 bases). This CDR3 is 12 amino acids long. Germline V gene data show CDR1 as ENHRY and CDR2 as SYGVKD. Trimming took 6 bases from V and 6 from J, leaving 8 bases between them.

The chain has TRBV6-9 and TRBJ2-6; D may be TRBD2 (5 bases). The CDR3 is 18 residues long. The V end lost 5 bases, the J end lost 0 bases, and 17 bases lay between the germline ends. Looked up from germline, CDR1 is MNHGY and CDR2 is SVAAGI. In DNA, the CDR3 is TGTGCCAGCAGTCCTTTCCCCCGGGCGGGCTCTGGGGCCAACGTCCTGACTTTC. This codes for CASSPFPRAGSGANVLTF.

The chain links TRBV11-2 to TRBJ1-4; D remains unclear. The V and J ends lost 5 bases and 1 base respectively, with 14 bases between them. CDR3 length: 16 residues. Germline assignment: CDR1 SGHAT and CDR2 FQNNGV. CDR3: CASSHPQAVTNEKLFF. CDR3 nucleotides: TGTGCCAGCAGCCACCCCCAGGCAGTAACTAATGAAAAACTGTTTTTT.